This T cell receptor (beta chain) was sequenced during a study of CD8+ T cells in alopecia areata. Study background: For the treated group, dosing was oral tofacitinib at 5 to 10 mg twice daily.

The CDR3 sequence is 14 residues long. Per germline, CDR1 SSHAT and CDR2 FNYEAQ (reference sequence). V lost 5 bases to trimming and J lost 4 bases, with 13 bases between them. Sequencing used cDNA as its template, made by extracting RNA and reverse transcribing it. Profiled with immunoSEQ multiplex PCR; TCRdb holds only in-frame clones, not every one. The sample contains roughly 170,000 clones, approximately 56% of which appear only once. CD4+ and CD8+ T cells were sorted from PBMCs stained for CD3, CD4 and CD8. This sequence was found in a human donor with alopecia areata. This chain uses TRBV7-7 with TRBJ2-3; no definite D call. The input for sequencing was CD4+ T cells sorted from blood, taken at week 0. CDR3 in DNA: TGTGCCAGCAGCCGTGGACCATCCGCAGATACGCAGTATTTT. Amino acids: CASSRGPSADTQYF.